The 30 T cell receptor beta chains in this list originate from one sample, sequenced in a study of blood T cell repertoires in COVID-19. Libraries were prepared by immunoSEQ multiplex PCR; TCRdb keeps only in-frame clonotypes and omits some of them. The data contain 170,000 or so clones, 70% to 90% of them seen just once; the ten biggest clones take up 7%. Sequencing input: peripheral blood. These receptors came from a man aged 45-65 years with active or convalescent COVID-19.

The V gene is TRBV29-1, the J gene TRBJ1-4, with D tentatively TRBD1 (6 bases). Germline-derived CDR1 and CDR2 are SQVTM and ANQGSEA. V was clipped by 3 bases and J by 11 bases, with 19 bases between them. The CDR3 has 14 residues. The CDR3 region is CSVDTGNPPGKLFF. CDR3 in DNA: TGCAGCGTTGATACAGGGAACCCCCCTGGGAAACTGTTTTTT.

This chain connects TRBV9 to TRBJ2-1; 10 nucleotides match TRBD2. This CDR3 has 17 residues. Trimming removed 3 bases from V and 6 bases from J; junction bases left unmatched: 12. Germline lookup yields CDR1 SGDLS and CDR2 YYNGEE. The CDR3 protein is CASSGTSSGRGINEQFF. CDR3 sequence (DNA): TGTGCCAGCAGCGGGACTTCTAGCGGGAGAGGCATCAATGAGCAGTTCTTC.

The gene calls are TRBV18 and TRBJ1-2; D unclear. Looked up from germline, CDR1 is KGHSH and CDR2 is LQKENI. CDR3 length: 14 residues. V was clipped by 4 bases and J by 4 bases, with 13 bases between them. CDR3 nucleotide sequence: TGTGCCAGCTCACGGGGAGGTGAGGGCTATGGCTACACCTTC. Protein product: CASSRGGEGYGYTF.

The chain carries TRBV6-1 and TRBJ2-1, with 7 bases fitting TRBD2. The V gene end was trimmed by 1 base and the J gene end by 8 bases; junction bases not matched to a gene: 8. Germline CDR1 is MNHNS and CDR2 is SASEGT. This CDR3 spans 15 amino acids. The CDR3 here is CASSEGRGTIHEQFF. Here the CDR3 DNA reads TGTGCCAGCAGTGAAGGTAGAGGGACTATCCATGAGCAGTTCTTC.

This chain connects TRBV6-2 or TRBV6-3 to TRBJ1-1; D may be TRBD1 (5 bases). Germline values: CDR1 MNHEY, CDR2 SVGEGT. The CDR3 runs 13 residues. The V end was cut by 0 bases, the J end by 7 bases, with 9 bases between. In DNA, the CDR3 is TGTGCCAGCAGTTACTCGATTACAGGTGAAGCTTTCTTT. Its protein is CASSYSITGEAFF.

This chain joins TRBV7-8 and TRBJ2-1, with 8 bases fitting TRBD2. Germline loops: CDR1 SGHVS, CDR2 FQNEAQ. This CDR3 region has 13 residues. V lost 5 bases to trimming and J lost 10 bases; unmatched junction nucleotides: 7. CDR3 in DNA: TGTGCCAGCAGCGCCAAGACTAGCGACGAGCAGTTCTTC. Translated, it gives CASSAKTSDEQFF.

The chain combines TRBV19 with TRBJ1-1, with D perhaps TRBD1 (5 bases). The length of the CDR3 is 14 residues. The V end lost 5 bases, the J end lost 5 bases, and 15 bases lay between the germline ends. The V gene's germline CDR1 is LNHDA and CDR2 SQIVND (reference sequence). The CDR3 spells CASSGSGGGTEAFF. CDR3 DNA: TGTGCCAGTAGTGGGTCCGGGGGGGGAACTGAAGCTTTCTTT.

In its sample, this clone was seen once. The CDR3 DNA reads as TGCAGCGTTGACTCCTTAACCGGGATAAACTATGGCTACACCTTC. The encoded protein is CSVDSLTGINYGYTF. V is TRBV29-1 and J is TRBJ1-2; D remains unclear. Germline loops: CDR1 SQVTM, CDR2 ANQGSEA. The CDR3 covers 15 residues. The ends were cut back, 3 bases at V and 2 bases at J, with 16 bases in the middle.

The chain recombines TRBV3-1 (or the pseudogene TRBV3-2) with TRBJ2-5; TRBD2 aligns across 9 bases. The CDR3 totals 16 residues. The germline V gene encodes CDR1 LGHDT and CDR2 YNNKEL (reference sequence). J was trimmed by 5 bases and V by 1 base; bases with no gene match: 8. CDR3 DNA sequence: TGTGCCAGCAGCCAAGTGTTGCGGGGGGGCCGGGAGACCCAGTACTTC. This codes for CASSQVLRGGRETQYF.

This chain joins TRBV27 and TRBJ2-7, with a weak D call TRBD2 (5 bases). This CDR3 is built from 14 residues. V lost 4 bases and J 5 bases, leaving 15 bases between the germline ends. CDR1 is MNHEY, CDR2 SMNVEV, per germline (reference sequence). The CDR3 DNA follows: TGTGCCAGCAGTTCGGGCGGGTTGGGCCACGAGCAGTACTTC. The encoded protein is CASSSGGLGHEQYF.

The chain is built from TRBV28 and TRBJ2-4; D is possibly TRBD2 (7 bases). V was shortened by 6 bases and J by 1 base, with 19 bases between the two germline ends. Germline V gene lookup returns CDR1 MDHEN and CDR2 SYDVKM. The CDR3 has 17 residues. The CDR3 protein is CASRPRGAGSAKNIQYF. Here the CDR3 DNA reads TGTGCCAGCAGGCCACGGGGGGCGGGCTCCGCCAAAAACATTCAGTACTTC.

The J gene is TRBJ1-1, the V gene TRBV7-8; D is perhaps TRBD1 (5 bases). CDR3 length: 15 residues. Between the trimmed V and J ends, which lost 1 base and 1 base, there was a span of 10 bases. CDR1 SGHVS and CDR2 FQNEAQ come from the germline V gene. The CDR3 is CASSLGGLRNTEAFF. The DNA of the CDR3 is TGTGCCAGCAGCTTAGGGGGACTGCGGAACACTGAAGCTTTCTTT.

This chain uses TRBV5-1 with TRBJ2-3, with 13 bases lining up with TRBD2. The CDR3 spans 16 residues. Per germline, CDR1 SGHRS and CDR2 YFSETQ. Unmatched junction bases numbered 8, after V lost 8 bases and J lost 2 bases. The CDR3 DNA sequence: TGCGCCAGTTCCGGGACTAGCGGGGCTCTCACAGATACGCAGTATTTT. Translation: CASSGTSGALTDTQYF.

The chain links TRBV11-1 to TRBJ1-2; 8 bases are shared with TRBD1. This CDR3 is built from 14 residues. Germline assignment: CDR1 SGHAT and CDR2 FQDESV (reference sequence). V lost 4 bases to trimming and J lost 4 bases; unmatched junction nucleotides: 5. The CDR3: CASSSGQVGYGYTF. The CDR3 DNA follows: TGTGCCAGCAGCTCGGGACAGGTCGGCTATGGCTACACCTTC.

This chain uses TRBV10-1 with TRBJ2-3; 9 bases are shared with TRBD2. V was clipped by 0 bases and J by 6 bases; unmatched bases: 4. The CDR3 consists of 15 residues. Germline V gene data show CDR1 as WNHNN and CDR2 as SYGVQD (reference sequence). The CDR3 sequence: CASSESSTSGDTQYF. CDR3 DNA: TGCGCCAGCAGTGAGTCTTCAACTAGCGGGGATACGCAGTATTTT.

The table lists this clone with a count of one. The chain employs TRBV5-1 and TRBJ2-1, with 7 bases that match TRBD1. Germline CDR1 and CDR2: SGHRS and YFSETQ. The ends lost 2 bases at V and 0 bases at J; junction bases unmatched: 5. The CDR3 covers 16 residues. For the CDR3, the DNA is TGCGCCAGCAGCTTCCCGCAGGGGGTCTCCTACAATGAGCAGTTCTTC. It yields the protein CASSFPQGVSYNEQFF.

This chain joins TRBV9 and TRBJ1-4; perhaps TRBD1 as D (5 bases). The V end was cut by 2 bases, the J end by 7 bases, with 15 bases between. The germline V gene encodes CDR1 SGDLS and CDR2 YYNGEE. The CDR3 length is 15 residues. The CDR3 nucleotides read TGTGCCAGCAGCGTGAACAACCTCGGGGGTGAAAAACTGTTTTTT. Translated: CASSVNNLGGEKLFF. Supplemented by reference TRBV9 and TRBJ1-4, the full variable domain reads DSGVTQTPKHLITATGQRVTLRCSPRSGDLSVYWYQQSLDQGLQFLIQYYNGEERAKGNILERFSAQQFPDLHSELNLSSLELGDSALYFCASSVNNLGGEKLFFGSGTQLSVL.

The V call is TRBV19, the J call TRBJ2-2, with TRBD2 matching 12 bases. V shed 5 bases, J shed 8 bases, and the junction held 12 bases outside the gene matches. This CDR3 contains 17 residues. The germline gives CDR1 LNHDA, CDR2 SQIVND (reference sequence). CDR3 loop: CASSFPGTSGFRGELFF. In DNA, the CDR3 is TGTGCCAGTAGTTTCCCCGGGACTAGCGGGTTCAGGGGGGAGCTGTTTTTT.

The chain joins TRBV24-1 to TRBJ2-2; 9 nucleotides align to TRBD1. Looked up from germline, CDR1 is KGHDR and CDR2 is SFDVKD. The CDR3 extends over 17 amino acids. The V segment lost 3 bases and the J segment 5 bases; nucleotides outside the gene matches: 9. The CDR3 bases are TGTGCCACCAGTGATCCGGGACAGGGTGTAAGGACCGGGGAGCTGTTTTTT. Translated, it gives CATSDPGQGVRTGELFF.

J is TRBJ1-6 and V is TRBV14; 7 bases line up with TRBD1. The CDR3 runs to 15 residues. With V trimmed by 1 base and J by 5 bases, 2 bases remained unmatched. Germline values: CDR1 SGHDN, CDR2 FVKESK. The CDR3 DNA is TGTGCCAGCAGCCAAGGGCAGGGGGATAATTCACCCCTCCACTTT. As protein: CASSQGQGDNSPLHF.

The J gene is TRBJ1-4, the V gene TRBV6-6; 9 bases align to TRBD1. The germline V gene encodes CDR1 MNHNY and CDR2 SVGAGI (reference sequence). The CDR3 extends over 14 amino acids. V gave up 7 bases and J gave up 5 bases; unmatched junction bases: 5. The CDR3 DNA is TGTGCCAGCATAAACGGACAGGGGAATGAAAAACTGTTTTTT. Protein: CASINGQGNEKLFF.

This rearrangement joins TRBV6-5 to TRBJ1-1, with 8 bases identical to TRBD1. The germline V gene has CDR1 MNHEY and CDR2 SVGAGI. With 6 bases clipped from V and 1 base from J, the junction kept 4 bases outside the gene matches. The CDR3 contains 14 residues. CDR3 coding DNA: TGTGCCAGCAGCGCAGGGGGCTCGAACACTGAAGCTTTCTTT. This codes for CASSAGGSNTEAFF.

DNA of the CDR3: TGTGCCAGCAGCTTGGCCGGGACATCGATCTATGGCTACACCTTC. Translated, it gives CASSLAGTSIYGYTF. The genes are TRBV7-9 and TRBJ1-2; the D gene is possibly TRBD1 (6 bases). V lost 3 bases and J 4 bases, leaving 15 bases between the germline ends. Germline V gene sequence: CDR1 SEHNR, CDR2 FQNEAQ (reference sequence). This CDR3 is 15 amino acids long.

The J gene is TRBJ2-7, the V gene TRBV18; the D gene is possibly TRBD2 (5 bases). The CDR3 has 15 amino acids. Germline V gene lookup returns CDR1 KGHSH and CDR2 LQKENI. V was clipped by 5 bases and J by 2 bases, with 16 bases between them. CDR3 amino acids: CASSGGRSHTYEQYF. In DNA, the CDR3 is TGTGCCAGCTCAGGCGGGCGCTCCCACACCTACGAGCAGTACTTC. The full variable domain, rest sourced from reference TRBV18 and TRBJ2-7, is NAGVMQNPRHLVRRRGQEARLRCSPMKGHSHVYWYRQLPEEGLKFMVYLQKENIIDESGMPKERFSAEFPKEGPSILRIQQVVRGDSAAYFCASSGGRSHTYEQYFGPGTRLTVT.

This chain connects TRBV7-9 to TRBJ1-2; D is unresolved. This CDR3 has 11 amino acids. V was cut by 4 bases and J by 6 bases, with 6 bases left in between. Per germline, CDR1 SEHNR and CDR2 FQNEAQ (reference sequence). The CDR3 nucleotides read TGTGCCAGCAGCTATTCCGATGGCTACACCTTC. Residues: CASSYSDGYTF.

This clone was seen once. The genes are TRBV10-3 and TRBJ1-2, with D unclear. Deletions cut 5 bases from V and 3 bases from J, with 16 bases between. The CDR3 extends over 15 amino acids. Germline CDR1 reads ENHRY; CDR2 reads SYGVKD. The CDR3 DNA is TGTGCCATCAGTTCCTTGGGGAGGAGTGACTATGGCTACACCTTC. This sequence encodes CAISSLGRSDYGYTF.

The chain recombines TRBV7-9 with TRBJ1-6, with 9 bases identical to TRBD1. Germline V gene lookup returns CDR1 SEHNR and CDR2 FQNEAQ (reference sequence). Trimming cost V 4 bases and J 6 bases; bases outside gene matches: 4. CDR3 length: 15 amino acids. DNA of the CDR3: TGTGCCAGCAGCTCTGAGACAGGGGGTAATTCACCCCTCCACTTT. Translation gives CASSSETGGNSPLHF.

This chain joins TRBV5-1 and TRBJ1-1, with 8 bases lining up with TRBD1. Losses at the gene ends were 4 bases for V and 3 bases for J; bases not matched to a gene: 5. This CDR3 comprises 14 residues. Germline CDR1 reads SGHRS; CDR2 reads YFSETQ. The CDR3 sequence is CASSTQGVYTEAFF. CDR3 in DNA: TGCGCCAGCAGCACACAGGGGGTATACACTGAAGCTTTCTTT.

The chain recombines TRBV11-3 with TRBJ2-3; D perhaps matches TRBD2 (5 bases). This CDR3 is built from 15 residues. In germline, CDR1 is SGHNT, CDR2 YENEEA. The germline V and J ends were trimmed by 4 bases and 5 bases, with 16 bases remaining between them. CDR3 protein: CASSSAAGLGDTQYF. DNA of the CDR3: TGTGCCAGCAGCTCCGCGGCGGGTTTAGGAGATACGCAGTATTTT. Supplemented by reference TRBV11-3 and TRBJ2-3, the full variable domain reads EAGVVQSPRYKIIEKKQPVAFWCNPISGHNTLYWYLQNLGQGPELLIRYENEEAVDDSQLPKDRFSAERLKGVDSTLKIQPAELGDSAVYLCASSSAAGLGDTQYFGPGTRLTVL.

The J gene is TRBJ1-3, the V gene TRBV19, with 7 bases matching TRBD1. Germline CDR1 reads LNHDA; CDR2 reads SQIVND (reference sequence). This CDR3 is 14 amino acids long. Losses at the gene ends were 6 bases for V and 2 bases for J; bases not matched to a gene: 4. The CDR3 sequence: CASRAGGAGNTIYF. CDR3 nucleotide sequence: TGTGCCAGTAGGGCAGGGGGAGCTGGAAACACCATATATTTT.